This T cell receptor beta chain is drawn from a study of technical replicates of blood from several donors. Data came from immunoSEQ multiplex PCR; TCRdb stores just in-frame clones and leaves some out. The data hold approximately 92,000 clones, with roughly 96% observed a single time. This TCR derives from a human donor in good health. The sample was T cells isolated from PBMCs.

CDR3 in DNA: TGCAGCGTGGTCGGGGGACGATTCGGCAACACCATATATTTT. As protein: CSVVGGRFGNTIYF. The chain joins TRBV29-1 to TRBJ1-3, with D tentatively TRBD1 (5 bases). Germline-derived CDR1 and CDR2 are SQVTM and ANQGSEA. Trimming shortened V by 6 bases and J by 7 bases, and 19 bases separated the two germline ends. There are 14 residues in the CDR3.